This T cell receptor beta chain was found in a study of Tregs in tolerant kidney transplant recipients. The CDR3 sequence is 15 residues long. CDR1 and CDR2 (germline): GTSNPN, SVGIG (reference sequence). Losses at the gene ends were 0 bases for V and 9 bases for J; bases not matched to a gene: 9. Produced via immunoSEQ multiplex PCR; TCRdb's table is partial and in-frame only. The sample lists some 240,000 clones, about 80% occurring once. Sequences were obtained from CD4+ T cells from blood. The chain has TRBV30 and TRBJ2-1; 9 bases align to TRBD2. This receptor was obtained from a human donor in good health. The CDR3 sequence: CAWSVGSGSYIEQFF. CDR3 coding DNA: TGTGCCTGGAGTGTAGGTAGCGGGAGTTATATTGAGCAGTTCTTC.